This is a list of T cell receptor beta chains from one sample in a study of blood T cell repertoires in COVID-19. Only in-frame clones appear in the TCRdb table, and some are missing; sequencing was by immunoSEQ multiplex PCR. The sample lists under 150,000 clones; over 70% were seen once. Specimen: peripheral blood. All receptors come from a man aged 45 to 65 with acute or convalescent COVID-19. Each CDR3 is given with its conserved first and last residue. A D gene is named only where the DNA matches it firmly. Some rows have no size entry. The others give once, few or many, or a class for an expanded clone.

TGTGCCAGCAGCTGGGACAGAACGAACACTGAAGCTTTCTTT,CASSWDRTNTEAFF,14,TRBD1,TRBV2,TRBJ1-1,.
TGTGCCAGCAGCTTGCGACAGATTTTTACTAATGAAAAACTGTTTTTT,CASSLRQIFTNEKLFF,16,.,TRBV5-6,TRBJ1-4,.
TGTGCCAGCAGCTCACAGGGGCCCGGCTCCTACGAGCAGTACTTC,CASSSQGPGSYEQYF,15,TRBD1,TRBV7-8,TRBJ2-7,.
TGTGCCAGTAGTCCGGGGACTAGCGGGGGTAGCGGGGAGCTGTTTTTT,CASSPGTSGGSGELFF,16,TRBD2,TRBV19,TRBJ2-2,.
TGTGCCTGGAGCGTTCCAACAGGGTATGGGGCCAACGTCCTGACTTTC,CAWSVPTGYGANVLTF,16,.,TRBV30,TRBJ2-6,.
TGTGCCAGCAGCCAAACGGGGGTGCCCGGGGAGCTGTTTTTT,CASSQTGVPGELFF,14,.,TRBV3-1/TRBV3-2,TRBJ2-2,.
TGTGCCATCAGTGAACTAGCGGGGGGGACCTCCGGGGAGCTGTTTTTT,CAISELAGGTSGELFF,16,TRBD2,TRBV10-3,TRBJ2-2,.
TGCGCCAGCAGATCTGAGGGCAACTATGGCTACACCTTC,CASRSEGNYGYTF,13,.,TRBV5-1,TRBJ1-2,once
TGTGCCAGCAGCCTCAGACAGGGGGATGGCTACACCTTC,CASSLRQGDGYTF,13,TRBD1,TRBV3-1/TRBV3-2,TRBJ1-2,.
TGTGCCAGCAGCGAGGGGGACAGAGCTGAGATGAACACTGAAGCTTTCTTT,CASSEGDRAEMNTEAFF,17,TRBD1,TRBV7-8,TRBJ1-1,.
TGTGCCAGCAGTTACGATTGGACAGGGGGCGGGACCCAGTACTTC,CASSYDWTGGGTQYF,15,TRBD1,TRBV6-5,TRBJ2-5,.
TGTGCCAGCAGCCGAGGACGGACAGTTGTTAACACCGGGGAGCTGTTTTTT,CASSRGRTVVNTGELFF,17,.,TRBV3-1/TRBV3-2,TRBJ2-2,.
TGCGCCAGCAGCCAAGAGGGGACAGGGGGCTCTGTGAACATTCAGTACTTC,CASSQEGTGGSVNIQYF,17,TRBD1,TRBV4-1,TRBJ2-4,.
TGTGCCAGCAGCGTAGAACCAACGGGGGGCATCACAGATACGCAGTATTTT,CASSVEPTGGITDTQYF,17,.,TRBV9,TRBJ2-3,.
TGTGCCAGCAGCGTAGAGGTGGACAGTCAGAACACTGAAGCTTTCTTT,CASSVEVDSQNTEAFF,16,.,TRBV9,TRBJ1-1,.
TGTGCCACCCAGGAGGTTACTGGGGCCAACGTCCTGACTTTC,CATQEVTGANVLTF,14,.,TRBV10-3,TRBJ2-6,.
TGTGCCAGCAGGGACGGATTAGGGGGCGAGAGCAATCAGCCCCAGCATTTT,CASRDGLGGESNQPQHF,17,TRBD1,TRBV28,TRBJ1-5,.
TGTGCCAGCAGCACCTCCCGGGACAGGGTGACCGAGCAGTACTTC,CASSTSRDRVTEQYF,15,TRBD1,TRBV7-2,TRBJ2-7,.
TGTGCCAGCAGCTTAGATCGTTCAGGGGTTAATGAAAAACTGTTTTTT,CASSLDRSGVNEKLFF,16,.,TRBV7-9,TRBJ1-4,.
TGCAGCGCCGGACAAAGCACCGGGGAGCTGTTTTTT,CSAGQSTGELFF,12,.,TRBV29-1,TRBJ2-2,.
TGTGCCAGCAGCTTAGAGGCTCTCCGGGTAGCTAACTATGGCTACACCTTC,CASSLEALRVANYGYTF,17,.,TRBV7-2,TRBJ1-2,.
TGCGGGGACGACAGGTTTGGTCAGCCCCAGCATTTT,CGDDRFGQPQHF,12,.,TRBV6-5,TRBJ1-5,.
TGTGCCAGCAGTGAAAGCGCCTATGGCTACACCTTC,CASSESAYGYTF,12,.,TRBV2,TRBJ1-2,.
TGCGCCAGCAGAGACGGGGGGGCCAGTGGGACCCAGTACTTC,CASRDGGASGTQYF,14,TRBD2,TRBV5-1,TRBJ2-5,.
TGTGCCAGCAGTTTACCCTTCGGGCAGGGGATCTATGGCTACACCTTC,CASSLPFGQGIYGYTF,16,.,TRBV28,TRBJ1-2,.
TGTGCCAGCTCCCAGGGGGGTTTTGACACTGAAGCTTTCTTT,CASSQGGFDTEAFF,14,TRBD1,TRBV27,TRBJ1-1,.